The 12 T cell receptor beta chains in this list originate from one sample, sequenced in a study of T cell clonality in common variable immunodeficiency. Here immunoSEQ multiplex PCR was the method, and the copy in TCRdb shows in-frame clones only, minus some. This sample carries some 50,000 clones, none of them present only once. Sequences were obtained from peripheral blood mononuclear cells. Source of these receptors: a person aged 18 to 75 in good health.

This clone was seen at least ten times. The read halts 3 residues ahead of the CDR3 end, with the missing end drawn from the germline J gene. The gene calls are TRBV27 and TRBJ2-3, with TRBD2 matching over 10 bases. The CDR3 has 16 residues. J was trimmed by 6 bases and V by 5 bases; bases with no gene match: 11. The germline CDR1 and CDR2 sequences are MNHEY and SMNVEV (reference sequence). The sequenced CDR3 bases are TGTGCCAGCAGTACCGCACTAGCGGGGAAGGGGGATACG. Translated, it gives CASSTALAGKGDT. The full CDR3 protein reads CASSTALAGKGDTQYF.

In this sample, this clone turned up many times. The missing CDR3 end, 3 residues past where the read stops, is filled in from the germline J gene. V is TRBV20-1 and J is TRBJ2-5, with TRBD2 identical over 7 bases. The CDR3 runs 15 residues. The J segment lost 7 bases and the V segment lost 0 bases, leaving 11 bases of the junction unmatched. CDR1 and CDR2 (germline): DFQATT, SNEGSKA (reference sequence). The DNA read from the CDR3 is TGCAGTGCTAGAGATTGGGGGGAAGCGGGGTGGACC. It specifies CSARDWGEAGWT. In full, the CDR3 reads CSARDWGEAGWTQYF.

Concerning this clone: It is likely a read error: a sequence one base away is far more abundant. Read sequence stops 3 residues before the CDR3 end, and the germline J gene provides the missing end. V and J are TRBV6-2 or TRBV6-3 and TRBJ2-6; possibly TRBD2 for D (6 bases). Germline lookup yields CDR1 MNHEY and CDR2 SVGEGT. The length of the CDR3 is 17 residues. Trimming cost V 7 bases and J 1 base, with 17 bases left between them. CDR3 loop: CASTGGKSQSGANVLTF. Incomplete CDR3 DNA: TGTGCCAGCACCGGGGGTAAGTCCCAATCTGGGGCCAACGTC.

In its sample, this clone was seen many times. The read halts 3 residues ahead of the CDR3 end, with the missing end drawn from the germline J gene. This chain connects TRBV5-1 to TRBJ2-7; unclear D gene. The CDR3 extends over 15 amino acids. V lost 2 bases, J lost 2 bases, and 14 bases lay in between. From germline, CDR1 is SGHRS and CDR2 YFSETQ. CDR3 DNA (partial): TGCGCCAGCAGCTTTTCGGGTTCTATTACCTACGAG. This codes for CASSFSGSITYE. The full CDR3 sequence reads CASSFSGSITYEQYF. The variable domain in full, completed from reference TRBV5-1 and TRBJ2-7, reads KAGVTQTPRYLIKTRGQQVTLSCSPISGHRSVSWYQQTPGQGLQFLFEYFSETQRNKGNFPGRFSGRQFSNSRSEMNVSTLELGDSALYLCASSFSGSITYEQYFGPGTRLTVT.

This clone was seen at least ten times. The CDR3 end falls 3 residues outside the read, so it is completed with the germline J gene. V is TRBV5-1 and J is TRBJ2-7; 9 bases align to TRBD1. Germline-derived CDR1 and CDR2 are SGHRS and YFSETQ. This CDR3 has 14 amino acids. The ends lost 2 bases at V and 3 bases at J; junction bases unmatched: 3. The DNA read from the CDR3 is TGCGCCAGCAGCTTAGGGACAGGGATCTACGAG. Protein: CASSLGTGIYE. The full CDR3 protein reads CASSLGTGIYEQYF.

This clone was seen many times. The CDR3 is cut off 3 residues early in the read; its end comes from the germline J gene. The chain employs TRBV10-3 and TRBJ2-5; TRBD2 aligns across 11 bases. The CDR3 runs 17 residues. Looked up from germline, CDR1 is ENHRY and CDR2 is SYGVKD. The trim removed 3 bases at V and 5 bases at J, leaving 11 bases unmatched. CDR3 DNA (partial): TGTGCCATCAGTGATTATGGACTAGCGGGTGACGGGGAGACC. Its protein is CAISDYGLAGDGET. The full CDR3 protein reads CAISDYGLAGDGETQYF.

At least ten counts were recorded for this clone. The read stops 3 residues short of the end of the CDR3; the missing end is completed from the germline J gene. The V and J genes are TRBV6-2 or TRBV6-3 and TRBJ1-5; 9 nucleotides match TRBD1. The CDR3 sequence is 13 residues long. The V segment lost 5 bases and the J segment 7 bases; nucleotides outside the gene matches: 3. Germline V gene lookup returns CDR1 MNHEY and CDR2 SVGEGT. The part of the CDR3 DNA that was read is TGTGCCAGCAGTGACAGGGGGGCGCAGCCC. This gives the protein CASSDRGAQP. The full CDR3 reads CASSDRGAQPQHF.

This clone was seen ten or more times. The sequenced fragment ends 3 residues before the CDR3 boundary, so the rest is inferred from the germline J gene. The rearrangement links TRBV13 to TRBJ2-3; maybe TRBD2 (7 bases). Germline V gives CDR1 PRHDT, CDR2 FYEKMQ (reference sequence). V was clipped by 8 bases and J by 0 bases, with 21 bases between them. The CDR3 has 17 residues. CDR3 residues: CASLWEGGPSSTDTQYF. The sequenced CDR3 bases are TGTGCCAGCTTATGGGAGGGGGGGCCTTCTAGCACAGATACG.

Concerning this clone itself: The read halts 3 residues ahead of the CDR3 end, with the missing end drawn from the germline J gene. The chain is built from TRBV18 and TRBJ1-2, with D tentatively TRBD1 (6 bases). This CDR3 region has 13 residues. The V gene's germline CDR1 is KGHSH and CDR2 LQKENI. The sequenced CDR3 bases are TGTGCCAGCTCACTCGGACAGAGCTACGAC. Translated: CASSLGQSYD. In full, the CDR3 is CASSLGQSYDYTF.

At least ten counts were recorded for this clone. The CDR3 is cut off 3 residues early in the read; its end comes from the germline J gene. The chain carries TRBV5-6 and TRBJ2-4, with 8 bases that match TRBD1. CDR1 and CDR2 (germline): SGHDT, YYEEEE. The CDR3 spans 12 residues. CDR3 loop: CASSLGQGAQYF. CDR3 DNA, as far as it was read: TGTGCCAGCAGCTTGGGGCAGGGGGCT.

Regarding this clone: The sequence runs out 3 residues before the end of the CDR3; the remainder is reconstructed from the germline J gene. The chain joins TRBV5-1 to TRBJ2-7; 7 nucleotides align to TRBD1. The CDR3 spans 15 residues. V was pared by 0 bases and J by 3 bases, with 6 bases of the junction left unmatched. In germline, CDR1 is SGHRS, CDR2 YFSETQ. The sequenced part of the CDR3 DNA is TGCGCCAGCAGCTTGGAGGCAGGGGGTTACTACGAG. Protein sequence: CASSLEAGGYYE. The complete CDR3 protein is CASSLEAGGYYEQYF.

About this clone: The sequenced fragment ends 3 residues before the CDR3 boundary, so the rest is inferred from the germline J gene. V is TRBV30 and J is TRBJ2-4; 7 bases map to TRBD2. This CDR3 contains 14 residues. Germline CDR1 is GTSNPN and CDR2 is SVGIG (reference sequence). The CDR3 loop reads CAWNSLLSGGGQYF. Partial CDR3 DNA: TGTGCCTGGAATTCTCTGCTGTCGGGGGGTGGT.